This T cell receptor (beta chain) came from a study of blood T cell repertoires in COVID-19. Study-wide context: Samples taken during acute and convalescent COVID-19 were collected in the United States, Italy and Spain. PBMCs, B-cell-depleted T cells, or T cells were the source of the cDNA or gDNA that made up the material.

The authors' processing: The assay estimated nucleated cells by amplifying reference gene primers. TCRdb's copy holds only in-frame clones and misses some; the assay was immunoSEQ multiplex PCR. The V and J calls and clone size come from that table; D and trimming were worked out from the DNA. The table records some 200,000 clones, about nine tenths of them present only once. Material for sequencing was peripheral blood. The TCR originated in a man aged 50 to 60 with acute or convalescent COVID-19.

The chain's CDR3 is CASSLPGNIQYF. The CDR3 DNA follows: TGTGCCAGCAGCTTGCCCGGGAACATTCAGTACTTC. The chain joins TRBV5-6 to TRBJ2-4; no clear D gene. CDR1 is SGHDT and CDR2 is YYEEEE in the germline V gene. The CDR3 is 12 amino acids. V lost 1 base and J lost 7, with 6 bases in between.